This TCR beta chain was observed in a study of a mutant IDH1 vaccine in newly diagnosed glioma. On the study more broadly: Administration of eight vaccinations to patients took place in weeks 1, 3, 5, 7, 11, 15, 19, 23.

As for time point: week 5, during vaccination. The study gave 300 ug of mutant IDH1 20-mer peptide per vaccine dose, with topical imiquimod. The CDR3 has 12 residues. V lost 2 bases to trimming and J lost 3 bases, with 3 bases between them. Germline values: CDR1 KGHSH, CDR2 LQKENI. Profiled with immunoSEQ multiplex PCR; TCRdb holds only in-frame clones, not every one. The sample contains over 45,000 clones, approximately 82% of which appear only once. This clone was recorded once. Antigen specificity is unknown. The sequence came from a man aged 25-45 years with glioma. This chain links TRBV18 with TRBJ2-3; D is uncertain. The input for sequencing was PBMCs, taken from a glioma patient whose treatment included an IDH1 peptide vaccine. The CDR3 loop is CASSPETDTQYF. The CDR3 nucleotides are TGTGCCAGCTCACCAGAGACAGATACGCAGTATTTT.